The next 22 T cell receptor beta chains were all read from a single sample in a study of glioma-infiltrating T cells. Amplification of TCR alpha and beta CDR3 regions from RNA used iRepertoire nested multiplex PCR. MiXCR, applied by TCRdb to the multiplex PCR reads, yields one record per CDR3 protein. The sample lists about 380,000 distinct CDR3 sequences, around 45% occurring once. The sequenced sample was glioma tissue, nonneoplastic brain tissue, or PBMCs (not recorded which). All receptors derive from a human donor with low-grade glioma or glioblastoma, undergoing nonglioma brain surgery, or in good health (not recorded which).

This clonotype was detected only a few times. The J gene is TRBJ2-7, the V gene TRBV11-1, with a tentative D call TRBD1 (5 bases). Germline CDR1 reads SGHAT; CDR2 reads FQDESV (reference sequence). The V and J ends lost 6 bases and 3 bases respectively, with 9 bases between them. This CDR3 region has 12 residues. CDR3 DNA: TGTGCCAGCAGTAGGACAAGCTACGAGCAGTACTTC. This codes for CASSRTSYEQYF.

This chain uses TRBV6-2 or TRBV6-3 with TRBJ1-2, with D perhaps TRBD1 (6 bases). This CDR3 spans 14 amino acids. Germline V lookup: CDR1 MNHEY, CDR2 SVGEGT. V was shortened by 5 bases and J by 4 bases, with 14 bases between the two germline ends. The CDR3 loop reads CASSPVQGSYGYTF. CDR3 DNA sequence: TGTGCCAGCAGTCCAGTACAGGGCTCCTATGGCTACACCTTC.

The chain joins TRBV6-5 to TRBJ2-7; TRBD1 might be the D (6 bases). The CDR3 is made up of 15 amino acids. V was pared by 7 bases and J by 2 bases, with 18 bases between. Germline lookup yields CDR1 MNHEY and CDR2 SVGAGI. CDR3 in amino acids: CASTPGHGSTYEQYF. CDR3 sequence (DNA): TGTGCCAGCACTCCGGGACATGGGTCCACCTACGAGCAGTACTTC.

This chain connects TRBV6-2 or TRBV6-3 to TRBJ2-2; a possible D gene is TRBD1 (7 bases). V dropped 6 bases and J dropped 4 bases, with 15 bases sitting between them. This CDR3 comprises 15 residues. The germline V gene encodes CDR1 MNHEY and CDR2 SVGEGT. This chain's CDR3 is CASSPRRGRTGELFF. Here the CDR3 DNA reads TGTGCCAGCAGCCCCAGGAGGGGGCGCACCGGGGAGCTGTTTTTT.

About this clonotype itself: A much more abundant neighbour one base away suggests this may be a read error. The J gene is TRBJ1-4, the V gene TRBV6-5, with D possibly being TRBD1 (5 bases). The germline V and J ends were trimmed by 0 bases and 9 bases, with 17 bases remaining between them. Germline V gene data show CDR1 as MNHEY and CDR2 as SVGAGI. The CDR3 is made up of 16 amino acids. CDR3 bases: TGTGCCAGCAGTTACTCGATCAGGGACTCGAGGAAAAAACTGTTTTTT. Protein: CASSYSIRDSRKKLFF.

The CDR3 region is CASSLAVQGIYEQYF. The CDR3 DNA is TGTGCCAGCAGCTTAGCTGTACAGGGAATCTACGAGCAGTACTTC. The V gene is TRBV7-6, the J gene TRBJ2-7, with D perhaps matching TRBD1 (6 bases). This CDR3 region has 15 residues. Trimming shortened V by 0 bases and J by 3 bases, and 12 bases separated the two germline ends. The germline V gene has CDR1 SGHVS and CDR2 FNYEAQ.

About this clonotype itself: The junction shows a germline mismatch at one end, possibly a read error. The chain is built from TRBV4-1 and TRBJ2-1, with 10 bases that match TRBD2. CDR1 and CDR2 from the germline V gene are MGHRA and YSYEKL. This CDR3 is built from 16 residues. The CDR3 DNA is TGCGCCAGCAGCCGGTTCAGCGGGAGGGAGTACAATGAGCGGTTCTTC. This encodes CASSRFSGREYNERFF.

The V call is TRBV29-1, the J call TRBJ1-1; possibly TRBD1 for D (5 bases). Germline CDR1 reads SQVTM; CDR2 reads ANQGSEA. CDR3 size: 15 residues. V lost 2 bases to trimming and J lost 3 bases, with 16 bases between them. The CDR3 sequence is CSVEKKSLGDTEAFF. CDR3 sequence (DNA): TGCAGCGTTGAAAAAAAGAGTCTAGGGGACACTGAAGCTTTCTTT.

The J gene is TRBJ1-5, the V gene TRBV7-9, with TRBD1 as a possible D gene (5 bases). The CDR3 totals 15 residues. Trimming left V 2 bases short and J 1 base short, with 9 bases between. Germline V gene sequence: CDR1 SEHNR, CDR2 FQNEAQ (reference sequence). For the CDR3, the DNA is TGTGCCAGCAGCTTAAGCGGGGGAAGCAATCAGCCCCAGCATTTT. This sequence encodes CASSLSGGSNQPQHF.

The sample holds many counts of this clonotype. CDR3 in DNA: TGTGCCAGCAGTTCCGGGACACTCACTGAAGCTTTCTTT. Protein: CASSSGTLTEAFF. J is TRBJ1-1 and V is TRBV6-1; D might be TRBD1 (6 bases). CDR1 is MNHNS, CDR2 SASEGT, per germline. The CDR3 sequence is 13 residues long. V was cut by 5 bases and J by 4 bases, with 11 bases left in between.

As regards this clonotype: One end of the junction varies from germline; a read error may be responsible. The chain has TRBV24-1 and TRBJ2-1; no firm D call. CDR1 and CDR2 (germline): KGHDR, SFDVKD. CDR3 length: 13 residues. The CDR3 sequence: CAASDPPLDEQFF. In DNA form, the CDR3 reads TGTGCCGCCAGTGATCCGCCACTTGATGAGCAGTTCTTC.

The chain employs TRBV28 and TRBJ1-2; D remains unclear. CDR1 is MDHEN, CDR2 SYDVKM, per germline. Trimming cost V 3 bases and J 3 bases, with 11 bases left between them. This CDR3 is built from 14 residues. The CDR3 DNA is TGTGCCAGCAGTTTTAGTGAGGATTACTATGGCTACACCTTC. This sequence encodes CASSFSEDYYGYTF.

This clonotype was detected a few times. J is TRBJ2-3 and V is TRBV6-1, with 13 nucleotides matching TRBD2. V shed 9 bases, J shed 7 bases, and the junction held 7 bases outside the gene matches. In germline, CDR1 is MNHNS, CDR2 SASEGT. The CDR3 is made up of 14 amino acids. The CDR3 spells CASDSTSGRNTQYF. The CDR3 bases are TGTGCCAGTGACTCGACTAGCGGGAGGAATACGCAGTATTTT.

Worth noting for this clonotype: This may be a read error: a much more frequent sequence differs by one nucleotide. The genes are TRBV7-2 and TRBJ2-5, with D hard to call. This CDR3 has 12 amino acids. The germline CDR1 and CDR2 sequences are SGHTA and FQGNSA. CDR3 sequence reads: CSSSPSSETQYF. CDR3 in DNA: TGTTCCAGCAGCCCCTCTTCCGAGACCCAGTACTTC.

In the case of this clonotype: The junction differs from germline at one of its ends, possibly a read error. The chain is built from TRBV15 and TRBJ1-4; tentative D call: TRBD1 (6 bases). Germline V gives CDR1 LNHNV, CDR2 YYDKDF (reference sequence). The CDR3 has 16 residues. The CDR3 protein is CATSRFGTRANEKPFF. CDR3 nucleotides: TGTGCCACCAGCAGATTCGGGACACGCGCTAATGAAAAACCGTTTTTT.

About this clonotype: A clone one base away is much larger, so this may be a read error. The CDR3 carries no conserved terminal phenylalanine or tryptophan, so it likely arises from a read error. The genes are TRBV6-5 and TRBJ2-7, with 8 bases fitting TRBD1. Germline-derived CDR1 and CDR2 are MNHEY and SVGAGI. The V gene end was trimmed by 6 bases and the J gene end by 0 bases; junction bases not matched to a gene: 10. The CDR3 is 16 residues long. CDR3 DNA: TGTGCCAGCAGGGCAGGGGGCGGGTGGAGCTCCTACGAGCAGTACCTC. Its translation: CASRAGGGWSSYEQYL.

This clonotype was detected many times. This rearrangement joins TRBV6-1 to TRBJ2-1, with D maybe TRBD1 (6 bases). The CDR3 runs to 15 residues. V shed 7 bases and J shed 5 bases, with 18 bases lying between them. CDR1 and CDR2 from the germline V gene are MNHNS and SASEGT. CDR3: CASTRGGHSNNEQFF. The DNA for the CDR3 is TGTGCCAGCACCAGAGGGGGACATTCAAACAATGAGCAGTTCTTC.

This clonotype has only a few counts. The chain's CDR3 is CASSPGLAGGYNEQFF. CDR3 nucleotide sequence: TGCGCCAGCAGCCCGGGACTAGCGGGAGGGTACAATGAGCAGTTCTTC. The rearrangement uses TRBV5-1 and TRBJ2-1; 16 bases are shared with TRBD2. V lost 4 bases, J lost 4 bases, and 2 bases stayed unmatched. Germline lookup yields CDR1 SGHRS and CDR2 YFSETQ. CDR3 length: 16 amino acids.

This clonotype was counted ten times or more. This chain links TRBV27 with TRBJ1-1, with D possibly matching TRBD1 (6 bases). CDR1 is MNHEY, CDR2 SMNVEV, per germline (reference sequence). The CDR3 runs to 16 residues. Trimming stripped 0 bases from V and 2 bases from J, with 13 bases between. The CDR3 DNA reads as TGTGCCAGCAGTTTATCTTACGGGGGGCGCAACACTGAAGCTTTCTTT. It is translated as CASSLSYGGRNTEAFF.

This chain connects TRBV6-1 to TRBJ2-1; 8 bases agree with TRBD2. The CDR3 has 17 amino acids. The germline CDR1 and CDR2 sequences are MNHNS and SASEGT. The trim removed 6 bases at V and 2 bases at J, leaving 12 bases unmatched. The CDR3 nucleotides are TGTGCCAGCAGCTCGGGACTAGAGGGACAAACCTACAATGAGCAGTTCTTC. The encoded protein is CASSSGLEGQTYNEQFF.

In the case of this clonotype: The final CDR3 position lacks the conserved phenylalanine or tryptophan, pointing to a likely read error. The chain is built from TRBV3-1 and TRBJ2-1, with 9 bases identical to TRBD2. This CDR3 contains 15 residues. Germline V gives CDR1 LGHDT, CDR2 YNNKEL (reference sequence). CDR3 DNA sequence: TGTGCCAGCAGACAAGCGGGAGGATGGTACAATGAGCAGTTCTCC. Protein: CASRQAGGWYNEQFS.

This clonotype was observed many times. The rearrangement joins TRBV20-1 to TRBJ2-1, with 9 bases identical to TRBD2. This CDR3 contains 15 residues. Looked up from germline, CDR1 is DFQATT and CDR2 is SNEGSKA (reference sequence). V shed 6 bases and J 4 bases; nucleotides not matched to a gene: 10. The CDR3 nucleotides are TGCAGTGCCCTCAGTAGGCTAGCGGGGTACAATGAGCAGTTCTTC. Its protein is CSALSRLAGYNEQFF.